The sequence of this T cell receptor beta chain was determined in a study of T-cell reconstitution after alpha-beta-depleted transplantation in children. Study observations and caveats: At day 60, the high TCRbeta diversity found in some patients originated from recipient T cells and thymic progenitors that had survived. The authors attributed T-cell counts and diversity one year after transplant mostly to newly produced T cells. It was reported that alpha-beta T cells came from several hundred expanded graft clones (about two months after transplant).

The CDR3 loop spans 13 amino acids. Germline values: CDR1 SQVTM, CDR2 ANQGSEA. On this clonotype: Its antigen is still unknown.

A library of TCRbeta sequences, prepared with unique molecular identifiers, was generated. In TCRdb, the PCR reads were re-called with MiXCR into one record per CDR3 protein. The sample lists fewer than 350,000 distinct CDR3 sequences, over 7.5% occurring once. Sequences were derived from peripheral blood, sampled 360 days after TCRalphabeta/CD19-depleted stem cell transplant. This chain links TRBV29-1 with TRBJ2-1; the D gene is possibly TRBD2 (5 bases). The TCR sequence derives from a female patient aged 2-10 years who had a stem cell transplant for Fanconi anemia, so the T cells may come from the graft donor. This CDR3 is CRVTGNSYNEQFF. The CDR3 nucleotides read TGCAGGGTCACGGGGAATTCCTACAATGAGCAGTTCTTC.